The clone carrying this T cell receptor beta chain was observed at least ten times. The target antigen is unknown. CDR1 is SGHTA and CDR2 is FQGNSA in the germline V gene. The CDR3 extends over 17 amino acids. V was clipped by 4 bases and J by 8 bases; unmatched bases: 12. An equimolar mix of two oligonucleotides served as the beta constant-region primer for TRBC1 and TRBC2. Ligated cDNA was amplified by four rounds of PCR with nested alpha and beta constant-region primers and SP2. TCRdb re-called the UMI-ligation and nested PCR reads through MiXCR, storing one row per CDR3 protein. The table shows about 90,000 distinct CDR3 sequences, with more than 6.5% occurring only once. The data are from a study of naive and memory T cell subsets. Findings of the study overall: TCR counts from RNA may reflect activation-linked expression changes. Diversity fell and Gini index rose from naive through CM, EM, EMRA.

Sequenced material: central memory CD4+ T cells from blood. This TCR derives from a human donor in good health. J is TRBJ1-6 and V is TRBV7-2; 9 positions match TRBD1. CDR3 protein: CASSSAGVGQGYSPLHF. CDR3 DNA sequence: TGTGCCAGCAGCTCCGCAGGGGTGGGACAGGGATATTCACCCCTCCACTTT.